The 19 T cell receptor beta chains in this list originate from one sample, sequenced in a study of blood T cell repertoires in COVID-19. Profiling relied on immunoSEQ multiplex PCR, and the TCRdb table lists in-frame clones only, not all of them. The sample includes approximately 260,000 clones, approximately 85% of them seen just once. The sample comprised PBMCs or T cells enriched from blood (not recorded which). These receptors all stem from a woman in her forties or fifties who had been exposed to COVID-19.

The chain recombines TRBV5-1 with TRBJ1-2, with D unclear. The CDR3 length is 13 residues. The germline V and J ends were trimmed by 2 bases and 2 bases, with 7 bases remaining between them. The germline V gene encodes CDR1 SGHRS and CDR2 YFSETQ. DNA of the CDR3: TGCGCCAGCAGCTTCCAGTTCAACTATGGCTACACCTTC. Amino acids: CASSFQFNYGYTF.

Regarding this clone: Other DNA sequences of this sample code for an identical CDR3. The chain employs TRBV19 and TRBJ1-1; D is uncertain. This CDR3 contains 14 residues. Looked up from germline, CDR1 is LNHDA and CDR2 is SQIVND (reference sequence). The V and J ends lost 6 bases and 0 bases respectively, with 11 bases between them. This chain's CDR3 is CASSRGGMNTEAFF. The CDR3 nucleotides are TGTGCCAGTAGCCGAGGAGGCATGAACACTGAAGCTTTCTTT.

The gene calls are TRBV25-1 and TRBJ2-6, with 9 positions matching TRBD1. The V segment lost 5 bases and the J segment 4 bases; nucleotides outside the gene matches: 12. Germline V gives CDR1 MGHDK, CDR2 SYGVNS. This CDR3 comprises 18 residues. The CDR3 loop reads CASSSGTGIISGANVLTF. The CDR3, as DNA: TGTGCCAGCAGTTCCGGGACAGGGATAATCTCGGGGGCCAACGTCCTGACTTTC.

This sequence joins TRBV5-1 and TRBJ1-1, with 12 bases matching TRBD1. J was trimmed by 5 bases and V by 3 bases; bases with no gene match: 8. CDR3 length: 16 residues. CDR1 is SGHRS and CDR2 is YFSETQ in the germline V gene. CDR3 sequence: CASSSGTGGPSTEAFF. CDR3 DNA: TGCGCCAGCAGCTCCGGGACAGGGGGCCCGAGTACTGAAGCTTTCTTT.

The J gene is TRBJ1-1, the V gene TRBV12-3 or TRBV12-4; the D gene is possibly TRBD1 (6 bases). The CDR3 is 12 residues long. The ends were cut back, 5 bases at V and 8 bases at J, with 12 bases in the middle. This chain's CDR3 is CASSGQRREAFF. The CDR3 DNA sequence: TGTGCCAGCAGTGGACAGCGGAGAGAAGCTTTCTTT.

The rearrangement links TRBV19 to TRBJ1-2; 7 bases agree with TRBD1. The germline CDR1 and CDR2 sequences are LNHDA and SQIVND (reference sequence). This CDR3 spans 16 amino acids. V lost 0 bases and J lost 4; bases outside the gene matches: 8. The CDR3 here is CASSIEGAGGSYGYTF. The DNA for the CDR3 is TGTGCCAGTAGTATAGAGGGGGCAGGGGGATCCTATGGCTACACCTTC.

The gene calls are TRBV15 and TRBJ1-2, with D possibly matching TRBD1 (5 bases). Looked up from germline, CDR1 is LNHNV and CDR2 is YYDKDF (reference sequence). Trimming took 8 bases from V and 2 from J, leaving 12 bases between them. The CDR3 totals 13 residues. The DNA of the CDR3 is TGTGCCACCGCAAAAGGGGTAAACTATGGCTACACCTTC. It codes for CATAKGVNYGYTF.

This CDR3 reads CASSIIAGGGDSYEQYF. DNA for the CDR3: TGTGCCAGTAGTATTATCGCTGGCGGGGGGGACTCCTACGAGCAGTACTTC. This chain uses TRBV19 with TRBJ2-7, with TRBD2 matching 9 bases. Trimming at V came to 3 bases and at J to 0 bases, leaving 9 bases not matched to a gene. Germline V gene data show CDR1 as LNHDA and CDR2 as SQIVND (reference sequence). The CDR3 is made up of 17 amino acids.

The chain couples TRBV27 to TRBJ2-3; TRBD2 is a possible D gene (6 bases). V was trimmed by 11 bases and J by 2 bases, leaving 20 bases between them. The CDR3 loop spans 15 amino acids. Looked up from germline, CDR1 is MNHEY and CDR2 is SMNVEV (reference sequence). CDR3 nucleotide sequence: TGTGCCGTCGGGCGGGGCCGGTATACCACAGATACGCAGTATTTT. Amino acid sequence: CAVGRGRYTTDTQYF.

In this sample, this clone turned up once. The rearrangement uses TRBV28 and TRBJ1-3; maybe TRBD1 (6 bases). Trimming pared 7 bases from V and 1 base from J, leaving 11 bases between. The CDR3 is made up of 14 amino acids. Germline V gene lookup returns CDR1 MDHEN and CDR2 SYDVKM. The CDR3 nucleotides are TGTGCCAGCACCCGAGGGGGATCTGGAAACACCATATATTTT. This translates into CASTRGGSGNTIYF.

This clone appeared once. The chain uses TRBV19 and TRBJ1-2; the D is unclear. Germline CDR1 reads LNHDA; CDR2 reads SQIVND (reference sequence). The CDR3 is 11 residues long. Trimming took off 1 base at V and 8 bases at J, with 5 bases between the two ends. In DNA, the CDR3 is TGTGCCAGTAGTATAGGGCTGGGCTACACCTTC. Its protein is CASSIGLGYTF.

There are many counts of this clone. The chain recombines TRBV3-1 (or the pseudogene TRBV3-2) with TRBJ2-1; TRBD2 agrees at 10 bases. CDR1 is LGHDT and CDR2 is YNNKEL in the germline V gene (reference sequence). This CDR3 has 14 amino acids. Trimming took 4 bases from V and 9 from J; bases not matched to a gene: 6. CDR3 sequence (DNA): TGTGCCAGCAGCCCTAGCGGGGGCAGGCCTGAGCAGTTCTTC. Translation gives CASSPSGGRPEQFF.

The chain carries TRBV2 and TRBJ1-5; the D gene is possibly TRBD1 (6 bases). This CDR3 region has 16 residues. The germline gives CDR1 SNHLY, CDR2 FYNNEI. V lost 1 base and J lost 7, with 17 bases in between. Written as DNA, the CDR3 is TGTGCCAGCAGTGAAGGACGGCAGGGGTTTTGGCAGCCCCAGCATTTT. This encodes CASSEGRQGFWQPQHF.

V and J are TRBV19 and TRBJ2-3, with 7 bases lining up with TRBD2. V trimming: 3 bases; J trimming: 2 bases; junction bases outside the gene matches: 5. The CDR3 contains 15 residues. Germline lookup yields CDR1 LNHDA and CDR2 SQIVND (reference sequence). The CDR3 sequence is CASSIGGTITDTQYF. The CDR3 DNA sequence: TGTGCCAGTAGTATCGGGGGGACCATCACAGATACGCAGTATTTT.

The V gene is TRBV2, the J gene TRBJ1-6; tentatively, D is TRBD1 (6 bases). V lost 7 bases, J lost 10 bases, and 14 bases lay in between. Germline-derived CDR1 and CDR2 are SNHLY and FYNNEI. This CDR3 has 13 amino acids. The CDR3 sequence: CASKTGWGSPLHF. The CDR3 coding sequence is TGTGCCAGCAAGACAGGTTGGGGATCACCCCTCCACTTT. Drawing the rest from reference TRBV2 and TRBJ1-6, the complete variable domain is EPEVTQTPSHQVTQMGQEVILRCVPISNHLYFYWYRQILGQKVEFLVSFYNNEISEKSEIFDDQFSVERPDGSNFTLKIRSTKLEDSAMYFCASKTGWGSPLHFGNGTRLTVT.

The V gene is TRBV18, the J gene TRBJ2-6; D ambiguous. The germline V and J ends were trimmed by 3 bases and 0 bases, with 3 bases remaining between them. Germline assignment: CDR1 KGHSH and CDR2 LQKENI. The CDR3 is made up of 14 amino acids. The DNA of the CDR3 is TGTGCCAGCTCACCCTTCTCTGGGGCCAACGTCCTGACTTTC. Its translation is CASSPFSGANVLTF.

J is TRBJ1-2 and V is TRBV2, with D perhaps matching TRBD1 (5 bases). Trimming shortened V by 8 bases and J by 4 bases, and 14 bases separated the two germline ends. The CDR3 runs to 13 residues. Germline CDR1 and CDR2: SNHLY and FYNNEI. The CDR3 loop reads CASAGGEGYGYTF. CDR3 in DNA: TGTGCCAGCGCCGGGGGGGAGGGCTATGGCTACACCTTC.

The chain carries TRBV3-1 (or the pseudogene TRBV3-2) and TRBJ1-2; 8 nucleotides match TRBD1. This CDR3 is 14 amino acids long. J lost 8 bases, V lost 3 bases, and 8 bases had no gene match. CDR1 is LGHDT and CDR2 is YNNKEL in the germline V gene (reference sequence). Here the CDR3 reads CASSQEWTGLGYTF. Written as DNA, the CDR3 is TGTGCCAGCAGCCAGGAATGGACAGGGTTGGGCTACACCTTC.

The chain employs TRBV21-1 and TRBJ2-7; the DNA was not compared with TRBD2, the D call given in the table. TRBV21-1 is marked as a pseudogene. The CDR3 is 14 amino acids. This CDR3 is CASSKGGRSYEQYF. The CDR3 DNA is TGTGCCAGCAGCAAAGGAGGGCGTTCCTACGAGCAGTACTTC.